These 27 T cell receptor beta chains originate from one sample sequenced in a study of blood T cell repertoires in COVID-19 (TCRdb year 2020). Receptor amplification or capture employed the immunoSEQ multiplex PCR assay. TCRdb holds this immuneACCESS table with in-frame rearrangements only. Some clones are missing; in checked studies, unresolved V genes explain under half, and the rest has no known cause. A total of 100,000 to 140,000 clones appear in this sample, more than 70% of them only once. The top ten constitute 4.5% to 5% of the sample. The sample was peripheral blood. These TCRs come from a middle-aged man with active or convalescent COVID-19.

This chain uses TRBV3-1 (or the pseudogene TRBV3-2) with TRBJ2-3; D gene unclear. V gave up 5 bases and J gave up 0 bases, with 15 bases separating them. Germline CDR1 reads LGHDT; CDR2 reads YNNKEL (reference sequence). There are 16 residues in the CDR3. CDR3 sequence: CASSGRGSRSTDTQYF. The CDR3 DNA reads as TGTGCCAGCAGCGGCCGTGGTAGCCGTAGCACAGATACGCAGTATTTT.

The V call is TRBV5-4, the J call TRBJ2-1, with 13 bases matching TRBD2. CDR1 and CDR2 from the germline V gene are SGHNT and YYREEE (reference sequence). This CDR3 is 16 amino acids long. V was clipped by 0 bases and J by 9 bases; unmatched bases: 6. The CDR3: CASSLAGTSGTGEQFF. The CDR3 DNA reads as TGTGCCAGCAGCTTGGCCGGGACTAGCGGGACGGGTGAGCAGTTCTTC.

The chain couples TRBV27 to TRBJ2-7; TRBD2 is a possible D gene (5 bases). Germline V lookup: CDR1 MNHEY, CDR2 SMNVEV (reference sequence). The V gene lost 1 base and the J gene lost 4 bases, with 8 bases spanning the gap. The CDR3 covers 13 residues. The CDR3 DNA follows: TGTGCCAGCAGTTTATGGTCGGGATACGAGCAGTACTTC. It codes for CASSLWSGYEQYF.

The V and J genes are TRBV28 and TRBJ2-1; 9 bases line up with TRBD2. Looked up from germline, CDR1 is MDHEN and CDR2 is SYDVKM. The V gene end was trimmed by 6 bases and the J gene end by 0 bases; junction bases not matched to a gene: 9. The CDR3 is 17 amino acids. The CDR3 DNA is TGTGCCAGCAGGCGTAGCGGGAGTGTCGGCTCCTACAATGAGCAGTTCTTC. Amino acids: CASRRSGSVGSYNEQFF.

This clone was seen a handful of times. This chain joins TRBV30 and TRBJ1-1, with D perhaps matching TRBD1 (6 bases). Germline CDR1 is GTSNPN and CDR2 is SVGIG (reference sequence). Between the trimmed V and J ends, which lost 4 bases and 9 bases, there was a span of 15 bases. The CDR3 totals 12 residues. This CDR3 reads CAWKGGAAKAFF. CDR3 coding DNA: TGTGCCTGGAAGGGGGGGGCAGCGAAAGCTTTCTTT.

The J gene is TRBJ2-2, the V gene TRBV18; no firm D call. The germline CDR1 and CDR2 sequences are KGHSH and LQKENI. The germline V and J ends were trimmed by 3 bases and 6 bases, with 8 bases remaining between them. The CDR3 consists of 13 residues. The CDR3 DNA reads TGTGCCAGCTCACCGGCCTCTGCCGGGGAGCTGTTTTTT. Amino acids: CASSPASAGELFF.

The CDR3 spells CASSLGRISYEQYF. In nucleotides, the CDR3 is TGCGCCAGCAGCTTGGGGCGGATCTCCTACGAGCAGTACTTC. The chain has TRBV5-1 and TRBJ2-7; the D is unclear. Germline CDR1 is SGHRS and CDR2 is YFSETQ. The length of the CDR3 is 14 residues. With 0 bases removed from V and 0 bases from J, the gap between germline ends came to 7 bases.

The rearrangement links TRBV27 to TRBJ1-2; TRBD1 aligns across 8 bases. From germline, CDR1 is MNHEY and CDR2 SMNVEV (reference sequence). The CDR3 consists of 14 residues. V shed 5 bases and J 5 bases; nucleotides not matched to a gene: 7. Here the CDR3 DNA reads TGTGCCAGCAGTCTTACTGACAGGGGTTATGGCTACACCTTC. As protein: CASSLTDRGYGYTF.

The chain combines TRBV9 with TRBJ2-3, with 9 nucleotides matching TRBD2. This CDR3 has 16 residues. Germline CDR1 SGDLS, CDR2 YYNGEE. The V segment lost 0 bases and the J segment 1 base; nucleotides outside the gene matches: 3. CDR3 residues: CASSVDGGRGTDTQYF. In DNA form, the CDR3 reads TGTGCCAGCAGCGTAGACGGCGGGAGGGGCACAGATACGCAGTATTTT.

The chain couples TRBV4-1 to TRBJ2-7, with 12 positions matching TRBD2. The V gene's germline CDR1 is MGHRA and CDR2 YSYEKL. With 1 base clipped from V and 8 bases from J, the junction kept 15 bases outside the gene matches. The CDR3 has 18 residues. CDR3 region: CASSQATRTTSGRNKQYF. For the CDR3, the DNA is TGCGCCAGCAGCCAAGCTACCCGGACGACTAGCGGGAGAAACAAGCAGTACTTC.

V usage is TRBV20-1 and J usage is TRBJ2-7; TRBD2 matches at 13 bases. The CDR3 consists of 17 residues. Germline CDR1 and CDR2: DFQATT and SNEGSKA (reference sequence). The V and J ends lost 3 bases and 6 bases, in that order; junction bases with no gene match: 14. In DNA form, the CDR3 reads TGCAGTGCTAGTCGGGTCCGAGGACTAGCGGGAGAGTCCGAGCAGTACTTC. Encoded protein: CSASRVRGLAGESEQYF.

This clone was detected once. This rearrangement joins TRBV5-1 to TRBJ1-6, with TRBD1 matching over 8 bases. V lost 4 bases and J lost 9; bases outside the gene matches: 18. Germline V CDR1 and CDR2: SGHRS, YFSETQ. The CDR3 contains 18 residues. CDR3 DNA sequence: TGCGCCAGCAGCCCGGGACCGGGACAGGACGCTCCAGGTTCACCCCTCCACTTT. Its translation: CASSPGPGQDAPGSPLHF.

The chain has TRBV10-1 and TRBJ2-7; 8 bases agree with TRBD1. The CDR3 loop spans 13 amino acids. Germline trimming cut 5 bases from V and 5 bases from J; bases unmatched to any gene: 5. Germline CDR1 and CDR2: WNHNN and SYGVQD (reference sequence). The chain's CDR3 is CASSSGQGHEQYF. For the CDR3, the DNA is TGCGCCAGCAGTTCTGGACAGGGCCACGAGCAGTACTTC.

V usage is TRBV10-1 and J usage is TRBJ2-7, with a weak D call TRBD1 (5 bases). The CDR3 is made up of 15 amino acids. Germline CDR1 and CDR2: WNHNN and SYGVQD (reference sequence). The V end was cut by 8 bases, the J end by 8 bases, with 25 bases between. In DNA form, the CDR3 reads TGCGCCAGCTCTGAAGGGGCAGTGGGATTAAAGAAGCAGTACTTC. Translating gives CASSEGAVGLKKQYF.

This clone was picked up a small number of times. The chain employs TRBV10-3 and TRBJ2-5, with 8 bases lining up with TRBD2. The germline V gene has CDR1 ENHRY and CDR2 SYGVKD. The CDR3 contains 15 residues. Trimming cost V 4 bases and J 0 bases; bases outside gene matches: 4. The CDR3: CAISGASGHQETQYF. CDR3 DNA: TGTGCCATCAGTGGGGCTAGCGGGCACCAAGAGACCCAGTACTTC.

The gene calls are TRBV7-2 and TRBJ2-1; weak D call: TRBD2 (6 bases). The CDR3 runs 16 residues. Germline V CDR1 and CDR2: SGHTA, FQGNSA. V was shortened by 0 bases and J by 4 bases, with 13 bases between the two germline ends. CDR3: CASSLATSLVYNEQFF. For the CDR3, the DNA is TGTGCCAGCAGCTTAGCGACTAGTCTTGTGTACAATGAGCAGTTCTTC.

This chain links TRBV27 with TRBJ2-7; 8 nucleotides align to TRBD1. With 6 bases clipped from V and 5 bases from J, the junction kept 9 bases outside the gene matches. In germline, CDR1 is MNHEY, CDR2 SMNVEV (reference sequence). The CDR3 totals 14 residues. CDR3 sequence (DNA): TGTGCCAGCAGGGACAGGGAGTCTTCCCACGAGCAGTACTTC. Its protein product is CASRDRESSHEQYF.

The chain joins TRBV30 to TRBJ1-3; 7 nucleotides line up with TRBD1. V lost 4 bases and J lost 4; bases outside the gene matches: 7. The V gene's germline CDR1 is GTSNPN and CDR2 SVGIG (reference sequence). The length of the CDR3 is 14 residues. For the CDR3, the DNA is TGTGCCTGGACCATGGGACAGAAGGGAAACACCATATATTTT. Protein sequence: CAWTMGQKGNTIYF.

The chain recombines TRBV28 with TRBJ1-1, with TRBD1 matching over 9 bases. Germline values: CDR1 MDHEN, CDR2 SYDVKM. J gave up 5 bases and V 5 bases, and 6 bases lay outside the gene matches. The CDR3 has 14 amino acids. Here the CDR3 reads CASSGTGGWTEAFF. The CDR3 bases are TGTGCCAGCAGTGGTACAGGGGGCTGGACTGAAGCTTTCTTT.

The chain is built from TRBV28 and TRBJ1-3, with TRBD1 matching 8 bases. The CDR3 length is 16 residues. V dropped 6 bases and J dropped 2; count of bases not matched to a gene: 9. Germline-derived CDR1 and CDR2 are MDHEN and SYDVKM. The CDR3 spells CASRQGWTGTGNTIYF. DNA of the CDR3: TGTGCCAGCAGACAGGGATGGACAGGGACTGGAAACACCATATATTTT.

The chain has TRBV18 and TRBJ1-1; a possible D gene is TRBD1 (5 bases). CDR1 and CDR2 (germline): KGHSH, LQKENI. Trimming stripped 6 bases from V and 3 bases from J, with 11 bases between. CDR3 size: 13 residues. This CDR3 reads CASSRGGDTEAFF. The DNA for the CDR3 is TGTGCCAGCTCCCGGGGGGGGGACACTGAAGCTTTCTTT.

J is TRBJ2-7 and V is TRBV6-5; TRBD1 aligns across 10 bases. The V segment lost 5 bases and the J segment 2 bases; nucleotides outside the gene matches: 3. The CDR3 has 14 amino acids. Germline loops: CDR1 MNHEY, CDR2 SVGAGI. The CDR3 sequence is CASSRTGGTYEQYF. The CDR3 DNA follows: TGTGCCAGCAGTCGGACAGGGGGTACCTACGAGCAGTACTTC.

The chain has TRBV10-3 and TRBJ2-6; maybe TRBD1 (5 bases). Germline CDR1 ENHRY, CDR2 SYGVKD. V was trimmed by 5 bases and J by 0 bases, leaving 8 bases between them. This CDR3 has 15 residues. CDR3: CAISPQGSGANVLTF. The CDR3 region has the DNA TGTGCCATCAGTCCCCAGGGCTCTGGGGCCAACGTCCTGACTTTC.

V and J are TRBV30 and TRBJ1-1; a weak D match, TRBD1 (5 bases). Germline-derived CDR1 and CDR2 are GTSNPN and SVGIG (reference sequence). V was trimmed by 0 bases and J by 3 bases, leaving 11 bases between them. The CDR3 covers 14 residues. The CDR3: CAWSVRFRDTEAFF. In DNA, the CDR3 is TGTGCCTGGAGTGTACGGTTCAGGGACACTGAAGCTTTCTTT.

V and J are TRBV5-8 and TRBJ2-3; possible D gene TRBD2, 6 bases. CDR3 size: 14 residues. Per the germline V gene, CDR1 is SGHTS and CDR2 is YDEGEE. Trimming took 4 bases from V and 1 from J, leaving 10 bases between them. CDR3 region: CASSQRRGTDTQYF. As DNA, the CDR3 is TGTGCCAGCAGCCAGCGGAGGGGCACAGATACGCAGTATTTT. The variable domain in full, with the rest retrieved from reference TRBV5-8 and TRBJ2-3, is EAGVTQSPTHLIKTRGQQATLRCSPISGHTSVYWYQQALGLGLQFLLWYDEGEERNRGNFPPRFSGRQFPNYSSELNVNALELEDSALYLCASSQRRGTDTQYFGPGTRLTVL.

The chain recombines TRBV28 with TRBJ1-1; D unclear. The germline gives CDR1 MDHEN, CDR2 SYDVKM. V dropped 3 bases and J dropped 1 base, with 12 bases sitting between them. The CDR3 length is 15 residues. Here the CDR3 reads CASSLGGRGNTEAFF. DNA for the CDR3: TGTGCCAGCAGTTTGGGCGGACGGGGGAACACTGAAGCTTTCTTT.

This chain connects TRBV18 to TRBJ1-6; weak D call: TRBD1 (5 bases). Germline V gives CDR1 KGHSH, CDR2 LQKENI. V was pared by 2 bases and J by 9 bases, with 8 bases between. CDR3 size: 13 residues. CDR3 region: CASSPGGGSPLHF. The CDR3 nucleotides are TGTGCCAGCTCACCAGGCGGGGGTTCACCCCTCCACTTT.